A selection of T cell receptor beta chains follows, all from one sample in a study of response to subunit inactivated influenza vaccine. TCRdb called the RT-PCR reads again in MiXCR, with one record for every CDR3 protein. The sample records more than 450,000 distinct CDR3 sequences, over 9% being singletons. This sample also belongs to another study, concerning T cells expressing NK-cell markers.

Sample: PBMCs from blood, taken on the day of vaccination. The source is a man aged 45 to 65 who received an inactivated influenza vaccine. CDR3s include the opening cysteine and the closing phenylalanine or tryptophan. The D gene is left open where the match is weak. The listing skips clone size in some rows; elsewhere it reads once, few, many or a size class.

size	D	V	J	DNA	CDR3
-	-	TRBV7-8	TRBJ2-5	TGTGCCAGCAGCGGCCGGGTCCCCTTGGAGACCCAGTACTTC	CASSGRVPLETQYF
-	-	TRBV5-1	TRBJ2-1	TGCGCCAGCAGCTTTGTAGGGGGGAACAATGAGCAGTTCTTC	CASSFVGGNNEQFF
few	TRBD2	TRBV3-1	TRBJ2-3	TGTGCCAGCAGCCACTCTAGCGGGGCCCCAGATACGCAGTATTTT	CASSHSSGAPDTQYF
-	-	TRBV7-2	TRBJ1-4	TGTGCCAGCAGCCCGATGGTGGCGGATGAAAAACTGTTTTTT	CASSPMVADEKLFF
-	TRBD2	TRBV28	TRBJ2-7	TGTGCCAGCAGTTCAACCGCGCGGGGGGCCTACGAGCAGTACTTC	CASSSTARGAYEQYF
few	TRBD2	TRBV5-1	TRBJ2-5	TGCGCCAGCAGCTCATCCGGGACTAGCTACGAGACCCAGTACTTC	CASSSSGTSYETQYF
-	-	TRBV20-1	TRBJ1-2	TGCAGTGCTATATCAAGGACAATTAACTATGGCTACACCTTC	CSAISRTINYGYTF
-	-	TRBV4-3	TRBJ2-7	TGCGCCAGCAGCCAAGTTTCCCTGCCCGGCTACGAGCAGTACTTC	CASSQVSLPGYEQYF
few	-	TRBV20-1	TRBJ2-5	TGCAGTGCTCCCCAGACCCAGTACTTC	CSAPQTQYF
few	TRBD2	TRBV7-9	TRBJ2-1	TGTGCCAGCAGCTTACTGGGACTAGCGGACTACAATGAGCAGTTCTTC	CASSLLGLADYNEQFF
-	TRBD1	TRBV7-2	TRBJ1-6	TGTGCCAGCAGCCCCAGGGGGCGGGATTCACCCCTCCACTTT	CASSPRGRDSPLHF
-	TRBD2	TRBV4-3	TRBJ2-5	TGCGCCAGCAGCCAGACTAGCGGACGTGCCCTCCAAGAGACCCAGTACTTC	CASSQTSGRALQETQYF
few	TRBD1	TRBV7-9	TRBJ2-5	TGTGCCAGCAGCAACGACAGGGGCTGGGAGACCCAGTACTTC	CASSNDRGWETQYF
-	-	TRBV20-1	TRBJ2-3	TGCAGTGCTAGTACGGCGGCAGATACGCAGTATTTT	CSASTAADTQYF
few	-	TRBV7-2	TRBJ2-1	TGTGCCAGCAGCTTATTACTACGGGGTGAGCAGTTCTTC	CASSLLLRGEQFF
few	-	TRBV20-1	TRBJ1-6	TGCAGTGCTAGACGACAGGATTCACCCCTCCACTTT	CSARRQDSPLHF
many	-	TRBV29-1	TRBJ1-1	TGCAGCGCCCTCAGGGGAACTGAAGCTTTCTTT	CSALRGTEAFF
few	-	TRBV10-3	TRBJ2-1	TGTGCCATCAGACCAGGGGGGACAGATGAGCAGTTCTTC	CAIRPGGTDEQFF
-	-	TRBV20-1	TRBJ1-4	TGCAGTGCTAGAAAAGGGACAACTAATGAAAAACTGTTTTTT	CSARKGTTNEKLFF
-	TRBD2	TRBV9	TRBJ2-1	TGTGCCAGCAGCGTAGGGACTAGCCACAATGAGCAGTTCTTC	CASSVGTSHNEQFF
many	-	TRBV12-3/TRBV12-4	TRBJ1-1	TGTGCCAGTACCGGCGGGTACACTGAAGCTTTCTTT	CASTGGYTEAFF
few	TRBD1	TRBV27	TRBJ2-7	TGTGCCAGCAGTGGGTTCAGAACCGGGACAGGTGGATTGTGGAAAGTATACGAGCAGTACTTC	CASSGFRTGTGGLWKVYEQYF
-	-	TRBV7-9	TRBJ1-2	TGTGCCAGCAGCTCCCAATATGGCTACACCTTC	CASSSQYGYTF
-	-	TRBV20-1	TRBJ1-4	TGCAGTGCTAATGGGCTGTTTAATGAAAAACTGTTTTTT	CSANGLFNEKLFF
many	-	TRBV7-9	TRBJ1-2	TGTGCCAGCAGCCCCCCAAAAGCGGGGAACTATGGCTACACCTTC	CASSPPKAGNYGYTF
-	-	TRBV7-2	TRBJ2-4	TGTGCCAGCAGCCCCACAACGGACATTCAGTACTTC	CASSPTTDIQYF
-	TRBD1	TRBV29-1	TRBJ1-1	TGCAGCTCCGACAGGGGCCCCGGATTCACTGAAGCTTTCTTT	CSSDRGPGFTEAFF
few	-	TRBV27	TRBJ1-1	TGTGCCAGCAGTTGGGGATCTAACACTGAAGCTTTCTTT	CASSWGSNTEAFF
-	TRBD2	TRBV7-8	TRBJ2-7	TGTGCCAGCAGCTTAGACGAGCGTAGGGAGGGCGAGCAGTACTTC	CASSLDERREGEQYF
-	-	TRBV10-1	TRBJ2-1	TGCGCCAGCAGTGAGTCGATGAGGGACGGAAGGAGCTCCTACAATGAGCAGTTCTTC	CASSESMRDGRSSYNEQFF
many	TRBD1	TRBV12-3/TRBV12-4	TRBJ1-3	TGTGCCAGCAGTCGTGACAGGGTAGCAAGTGGAAACACCATATATTTT	CASSRDRVASGNTIYF
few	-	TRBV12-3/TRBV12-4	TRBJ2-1	TGTGCCAGCATGGGGAGAGGGTTTATCTCCTACAATGAGCAGTTCTTC	CASMGRGFISYNEQFF
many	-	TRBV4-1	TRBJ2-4	TGCGCCAGCAGCCCCTACGCCAAAGGGACCTTGGCCAAAAACATTCAGTACTTC	CASSPYAKGTLAKNIQYF
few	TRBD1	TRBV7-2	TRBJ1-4	TGTGCCAGCAGCTTAGGGGACAGGGGTGAAAAACTGTTTTTT	CASSLGDRGEKLFF
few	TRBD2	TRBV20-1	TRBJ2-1	TGCAGTGCTAGAGAGGACGGGGGGGCCTCGAGCTCCTACAATGAGCAGTTCTTC	CSAREDGGASSSYNEQFF
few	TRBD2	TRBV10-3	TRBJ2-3	TGTGCCATCAGTGGGACTAGCGGGGGGGCTCAGGCAGATACGCAGTATTTT	CAISGTSGGAQADTQYF
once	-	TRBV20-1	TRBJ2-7	TGCAGTGCTAGGGACAGGAGTGGACTATTCAGCGAGCAGTACTTC	CSARDRSGLFSEQYF
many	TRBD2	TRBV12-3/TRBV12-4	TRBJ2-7	TGTGCCAGCAGTTCAGGTCTAGCGGGAGTGTACGAGCAGTACTTC	CASSSGLAGVYEQYF
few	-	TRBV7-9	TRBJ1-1	TGTGCCAGCAGCCCCCAGTTGATGAACACTGAAGCTTTCTTT	CASSPQLMNTEAFF
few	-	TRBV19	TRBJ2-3	TGTGCCACTTCCTCCGAGACTATGGGCACAGATACGCAGTATTTT	CATSSETMGTDTQYF
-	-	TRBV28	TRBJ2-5	TGTGCCAGCACTTCATTGGGGGCATCAGGGGAGACCCAGTACTTC	CASTSLGASGETQYF
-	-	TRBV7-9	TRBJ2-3	TGTGCCAGCAGCTTACAATGGACATTGAGCACAGATACGCAGTATTTT	CASSLQWTLSTDTQYF
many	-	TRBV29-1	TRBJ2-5	TGCAGCGTCGTCTCCAGGGGAGGTGGTGAGACCCAGTACTTC	CSVVSRGGGETQYF
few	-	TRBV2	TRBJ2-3	TGTGCCAGCAGGGGAGCTACCCATAGCACAGATACGCAGTATTTT	CASRGATHSTDTQYF
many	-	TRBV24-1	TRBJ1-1	TGTGCCACCAGTGATTCTGACTTGAACACTGAAGCTTTCTTT	CATSDSDLNTEAFF
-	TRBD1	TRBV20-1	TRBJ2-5	TGCAGTGCTACAGAGGACAGGGTAGGGGAGACCCAGTACTTC	CSATEDRVGETQYF
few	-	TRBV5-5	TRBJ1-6	TGTGCCAGCAGCGTGGCAGGGGCTAGGGGTTCACCCCTCCACTTT	CASSVAGARGSPLHF
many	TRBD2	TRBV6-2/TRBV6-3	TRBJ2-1	TGTGCCAGCACCCTGCGGGGGGGTCTGAATGAGCAGTTCTTC	CASTLRGGLNEQFF
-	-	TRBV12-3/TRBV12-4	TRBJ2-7	TGTGCCAGCACCGGGGACGACTCCTACGAGCAGTACTTC	CASTGDDSYEQYF
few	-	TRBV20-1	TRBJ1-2	TGCAGTGCTAGTGGGAATCGAAACCAGGGCCCCTATGGCTACACCTTC	CSASGNRNQGPYGYTF
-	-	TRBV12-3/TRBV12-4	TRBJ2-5	TGTGCCAGCAGTTTAATACTAGTGGGAGAGACCCAGTACTTC	CASSLILVGETQYF
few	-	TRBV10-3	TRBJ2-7	TGTGCCACGGCCAGGGGATACGAGCAGTACTTC	CATARGYEQYF
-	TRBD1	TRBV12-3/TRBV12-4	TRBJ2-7	TGTGCCAGCAGTTTACATCCGGGACAGAGCTACGAGCAGTACTTC	CASSLHPGQSYEQYF
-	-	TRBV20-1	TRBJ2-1	TGCAGTGCTAGGGCCTATAACTCCTACAATGAGCAGTTCTTC	CSARAYNSYNEQFF
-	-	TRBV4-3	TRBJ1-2	TGCGCCAGCAGCCAAGGTCTCCAGGGCAATGGCTACACCTTC	CASSQGLQGNGYTF
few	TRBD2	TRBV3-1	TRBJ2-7	TGTGCCAGCAGCCTCCGACTAAGCGGGAGGTACGAGCAGTACTTC	CASSLRLSGRYEQYF
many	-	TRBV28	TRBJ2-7	TGTGCCAGCAGTTTACGGGATTACGAGCAGTACTTC	CASSLRDYEQYF
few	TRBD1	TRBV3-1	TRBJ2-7	TGTGCCAGCAGTCACGGACAGGTTACCTACGAGCAGTACTTC	CASSHGQVTYEQYF
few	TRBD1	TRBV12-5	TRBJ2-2	TGTGCTAGTGGTTTTCAGGGGGCGAACACCGGGGAGCTGTTTTTT	CASGFQGANTGELFF
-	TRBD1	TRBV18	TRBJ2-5	TGTGCCAGCTCCACCCGGGACAGGGGCAAGACCCAGTACTTC	CASSTRDRGKTQYF